These 14 T cell receptor beta chains share one sample of origin, sequenced in a study of T cells in Graves' hyperthyroidism and ophthalmopathy. Amplified TCR beta CDR3 regions came from RNA transcripts. During a first-round RT-PCR of the TCR CDR3, the HTBI primer set was used. TCRdb reanalysed the multiplex PCR reads using MiXCR and keeps one entry per CDR3 protein. The data hold about 420,000 distinct CDR3 sequences, with approximately 14% observed a single time. The sequenced sample consisted of blood. These receptors originate from a woman in her late teens or twenties with Graves' hyperthyroidism.

This clonotype was seen ten or more times. J is TRBJ2-1 and V is TRBV27; 9 nucleotides align to TRBD2. Germline V lookup: CDR1 MNHEY, CDR2 SMNVEV (reference sequence). Unmatched junction bases numbered 8, after V lost 5 bases and J lost 0 bases. The CDR3 runs to 17 residues. The CDR3 here is CASSPTSGLRSYNEQFF. For the CDR3, the DNA is TGTGCCAGCAGTCCCACTAGCGGGCTTCGCTCCTACAATGAGCAGTTCTTC.

This clonotype was seen only a few times. The chain uses TRBV5-6 and TRBJ2-1; no firm D call. V was cut by 4 bases and J by 6 bases, with 14 bases left in between. Germline CDR1 is SGHDT and CDR2 is YYEEEE. This CDR3 is built from 14 residues. CDR3 bases: TGTGCCAGCAGCCATCGGACCTGGGGCAATGAGCAGTTCTTC. Protein product: CASSHRTWGNEQFF.

This clonotype has a handful of counts. V and J are TRBV15 and TRBJ2-5; D is unresolved. The germline CDR1 and CDR2 sequences are LNHNV and YYDKDF (reference sequence). CDR3 length: 13 residues. Deletions cut 0 bases from V and 2 bases from J, with 4 bases between. The CDR3 spells CATSRDPQETQYF. The CDR3 DNA is TGTGCCACCAGCAGAGACCCACAAGAGACCCAGTACTTC.

This chain joins TRBV7-3 and TRBJ1-1; a weak D match, TRBD1 (5 bases). Germline CDR1 reads SGHTA; CDR2 reads FQGTGA. The CDR3 is made up of 15 amino acids. The V and J ends lost 1 base and 7 bases respectively, with 16 bases between them. The CDR3 nucleotides read TGTGCCAGCAGCTTAATGGGGCCGGGGCAGGGTGAAGCTTTCTTT. As protein: CASSLMGPGQGEAFF.

This clonotype occurred many times. The gene calls are TRBV7-9 and TRBJ2-7; maybe TRBD2 (5 bases). The CDR3 totals 13 residues. Trimming took off 0 bases at V and 5 bases at J, with 8 bases between the two ends. Germline V gene lookup returns CDR1 SEHNR and CDR2 FQNEAQ (reference sequence). CDR3 protein: CASSLAGSHEQYF. CDR3 in DNA: TGTGCCAGCAGCTTAGCAGGGAGCCACGAGCAGTACTTC.

This clonotype was recorded many times. V usage is TRBV2 and J usage is TRBJ2-7; D is unresolved. Looked up from germline, CDR1 is SNHLY and CDR2 is FYNNEI. CDR3 length equals 11 residues. V lost 10 bases and J 4 bases, leaving 11 bases between the germline ends. The CDR3 loop reads CATLGRYEQYF. In DNA, the CDR3 is TGTGCCACCCTCGGTCGTTACGAGCAGTACTTC.

This clonotype was counted a few times. The chain recombines TRBV19 with TRBJ1-5; 8 bases agree with TRBD1. Germline CDR1 LNHDA, CDR2 SQIVND (reference sequence). The CDR3 totals 16 residues. The V gene end was trimmed by 5 bases and the J gene end by 4 bases; junction bases not matched to a gene: 10. The CDR3 DNA reads TGTGCCAGTAGTCCGGGGTGGGACAGGTTGAATCAGCCCCAGCATTTT. It is translated as CASSPGWDRLNQPQHF.

The table lists this clonotype with many counts. This chain links TRBV10-3 with TRBJ1-4; 9 nucleotides align to TRBD1. The CDR3 is 14 amino acids. Losses at the gene ends were 8 bases for V and 7 bases for J; bases not matched to a gene: 8. Germline V gives CDR1 ENHRY, CDR2 SYGVKD. CDR3 sequence (DNA): TGTGCCATCGGATCCGGGACAGGGACTGAAAAACTGTTTTTT. Amino acids: CAIGSGTGTEKLFF.

This clonotype was seen a few times. The chain combines TRBV2 with TRBJ1-2; possible D gene TRBD1, 6 bases. From germline, CDR1 is SNHLY and CDR2 FYNNEI. This CDR3 has 16 amino acids. Trimming left V 4 bases short and J 1 base short, with 16 bases between. As DNA, the CDR3 is TGTGCCAGCAGTGGGACTCCGGGACACCATAACTATGGCTACACCTTC. Amino acid sequence: CASSGTPGHHNYGYTF.

This clonotype showed up many times. V is TRBV5-1 and J is TRBJ2-1; 8 bases fit TRBD2. CDR1 and CDR2 from the germline V gene are SGHRS and YFSETQ. The CDR3 is 15 amino acids. Losses at the gene ends were 5 bases for V and 3 bases for J; bases not matched to a gene: 7. The CDR3, as DNA: TGCGCCAGCAGACAGACCGGGACTAGCTACAATGAGCAGTTCTTC. Protein: CASRQTGTSYNEQFF.

This clonotype was detected many times. The rearrangement links TRBV12-5 to TRBJ1-5; D gene unclear. CDR1 LGHNT and CDR2 FRNRAP come from the germline V gene. V was cut by 4 bases and J by 3 bases, with 1 base left in between. The CDR3 length is 11 residues. The CDR3 DNA is TGTGCTAGTGGTTACAATCAGCCCCAGCATTTT. It is translated as CASGYNQPQHF.

This clonotype was picked up many times. The chain links TRBV5-5 to TRBJ2-1; unclear D gene. There are 14 residues in the CDR3. CDR1 and CDR2 from the germline V gene are SGHKS and YYEKEE (reference sequence). Trimming stripped 1 base from V and 8 bases from J, with 13 bases between. The CDR3 sequence is CASSLKGPNDEQFF. The CDR3 nucleotides read TGTGCCAGCAGCTTGAAGGGTCCGAACGATGAGCAGTTCTTC.

This clonotype was seen ten or more times. The V call is TRBV7-8, the J call TRBJ2-7; tentatively, D is TRBD1 (5 bases). Trimming took 5 bases from V and 0 from J, leaving 11 bases between them. CDR3 size: 14 residues. CDR1 is SGHVS, CDR2 FQNEAQ, per germline. The CDR3 bases are TGTGCCAGCAGCGCGACAGCCTTCTCCTACGAGCAGTACTTC. Translation: CASSATAFSYEQYF.

This clonotype showed up just a few times. The gene calls are TRBV4-1 and TRBJ1-3, with unresolved D. Germline values: CDR1 MGHRA, CDR2 YSYEKL. Trimming cost V 0 bases and J 4 bases, with 10 bases left between them. CDR3 length equals 15 residues. The chain's CDR3 is CASSQDNVRGNTIYF. CDR3 in DNA: TGCGCCAGCAGCCAAGATAACGTAAGGGGAAACACCATATATTTT.